The 10 T cell receptor beta chains in this list originate from one sample, sequenced in a study of OX40 agonist ivuxolimab in advanced cancers. Sequenced by immunoSEQ multiplex PCR; TCRdb stores in-frame clones only, minus some. This sample has 15,000 to 20,000 clones, with 73% found just once. The specimen was CD4+ or CD8+ T cells sorted from blood, collected in a trial of the OX40 agonist ivuxolimab. Receptors were obtained from an adult with an advanced solid tumor such as melanoma, head and neck, liver or kidney cancer.

The chain employs TRBV27 and TRBJ1-5, with no clear D. Germline CDR1 and CDR2: MNHEY and SMNVEV (reference sequence). The length of the CDR3 is 14 residues. V was trimmed by 5 bases and J by 3 bases, leaving 11 bases between them. CDR3 in amino acids: CASSRSGNNQPQHF. CDR3 in DNA: TGTGCCAGCAGTCGCTCGGGAAACAATCAGCCCCAGCATTTT.

The rearrangement links TRBV4-2 to TRBJ2-1; D might be TRBD1 (5 bases). The CDR3 spans 14 residues. V gave up 4 bases and J gave up 2 bases, with 9 bases separating them. Germline lookup yields CDR1 LGHNA and CDR2 YNFKEQ. CDR3 DNA sequence: TGTGCCAGCAGCCCGACAGTGACCTACAATGAGCAGTTCTTC. Its translation is CASSPTVTYNEQFF.

The chain carries TRBV11-3 and TRBJ2-1; no clear D. CDR3 length: 11 amino acids. V was shortened by 5 bases and J by 6 bases, with 5 bases between the two germline ends. Germline V gene data show CDR1 as SGHNT and CDR2 as YENEEA. The CDR3 loop is CASSRSNEQFF. The CDR3 nucleotides are TGTGCCAGCAGCCGTTCCAATGAGCAGTTCTTC.

The CDR3 region has the DNA TGTGCCAGCAGCGCCTACAGGGGAGGCACTGCTGAAGCTTTCTTT. Protein product: CASSAYRGGTAEAFF. This chain joins TRBV7-6 and TRBJ1-1; 7 bases agree with TRBD1. Germline V lookup: CDR1 SGHVS, CDR2 FNYEAQ. This CDR3 has 15 residues. V was clipped by 5 bases and J by 6 bases; unmatched bases: 12. Full variable domain (missing parts from reference TRBV7-6 and TRBJ1-1): GAGVSQSPRYKVTKRGQDVALRCDPISGHVSLYWYRQALGQGPEFLTYFNYEAQQDKSGLPNDRFSAERPEGSISTLTIQRTEQRDSAMYRCASSAYRGGTAEAFFGQGTRLTVV.

The chain is built from TRBV6-4 and TRBJ2-3; D is perhaps TRBD1 (7 bases). V gave up 3 bases and J gave up 2 bases, with 9 bases separating them. This CDR3 contains 14 residues. Germline V gives CDR1 MRHNA, CDR2 SNTAGT. CDR3 bases: TGTGCCAGCAGTGAGGAGGGGGCCACAGATACGCAGTATTTT. This sequence encodes CASSEEGATDTQYF.

The V gene is TRBV11-2, the J gene TRBJ2-2, with D tentatively TRBD1 or TRBD2 (5 bases each). Germline V gene data show CDR1 as SGHAT and CDR2 as FQNNGV. The ends were cut back, 3 bases at V and 4 bases at J, with 9 bases in the middle. This CDR3 has 14 residues. The CDR3 is CASSFTGTTGELFF. CDR3 in DNA: TGTGCCAGCAGCTTCACGGGGACCACCGGGGAGCTGTTTTTT. Filled out from reference TRBV11-2 and TRBJ2-2, the complete variable domain reads EAGVAQSPRYKIIEKRQSVAFWCNPISGHATLYWYQQILGQGPKLLIQFQNNGVVDDSQLPKDRFSAERLKGVDSTLKIQPAKLEDSAVYLCASSFTGTTGELFFGEGSRLTVL.

The CDR3 reads CASNGLAGVFYGADTQYF. The CDR3 nucleotides are TGTGCCAGCAACGGGTTAGCGGGAGTGTTCTATGGGGCAGATACGCAGTATTTT. The chain carries TRBV7-9 and TRBJ2-3, with 9 bases that match TRBD2. The germline V gene has CDR1 SEHNR and CDR2 FQNEAQ (reference sequence). This CDR3 is built from 18 residues. J gave up 4 bases and V 7 bases, and 18 bases lay outside the gene matches.

This clone has at least ten counts. The chain uses TRBV19 and TRBJ2-1; the match to TRBD1 covers 7 bases. This CDR3 contains 16 residues. Germline V gene lookup returns CDR1 LNHDA and CDR2 SQIVND (reference sequence). V lost 10 bases and J lost 2; bases outside the gene matches: 14. The CDR3 nucleotides are TGTGCCACCACTATGGTGGGGACAGACCCCTACAATGAGCAGTTCTTC. As protein: CATTMVGTDPYNEQFF.

This clone was seen a few times. This chain joins TRBV28 and TRBJ2-1; 7 bases map to TRBD1. The CDR3 runs 12 residues. CDR1 MDHEN and CDR2 SYDVKM come from the germline V gene. V lost 9 bases, J lost 2 bases, and 1 base stayed unmatched. CDR3 protein: CASDRAYNEQFF. CDR3 nucleotide sequence: TGTGCCAGTGACAGGGCCTACAATGAGCAGTTCTTC.

This clone has just one count. V is TRBV11-2 and J is TRBJ2-7; 10 bases match TRBD2. The germline CDR1 and CDR2 sequences are SGHAT and FQNNGV. The CDR3 extends over 15 amino acids. J was trimmed by 6 bases and V by 1 base; bases with no gene match: 6. The CDR3 DNA is TGTGCCAGCAGCTTAGTGGCTAGCGGGAGTCGCGAGCAGTACTTC. Translated, it gives CASSLVASGSREQYF. Full variable domain (missing parts from reference TRBV11-2 and TRBJ2-7): EAGVAQSPRYKIIEKRQSVAFWCNPISGHATLYWYQQILGQGPKLLIQFQNNGVVDDSQLPKDRFSAERLKGVDSTLKIQPAKLEDSAVYLCASSLVASGSREQYFGPGTRLTVT.